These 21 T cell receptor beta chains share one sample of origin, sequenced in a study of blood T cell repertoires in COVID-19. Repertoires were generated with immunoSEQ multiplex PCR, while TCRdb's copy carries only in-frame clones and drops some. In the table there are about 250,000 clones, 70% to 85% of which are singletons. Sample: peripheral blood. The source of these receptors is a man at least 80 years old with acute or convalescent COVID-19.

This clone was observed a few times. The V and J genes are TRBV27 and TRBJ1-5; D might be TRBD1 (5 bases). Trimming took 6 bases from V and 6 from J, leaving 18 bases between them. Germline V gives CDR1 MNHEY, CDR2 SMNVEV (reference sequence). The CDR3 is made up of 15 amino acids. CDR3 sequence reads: CASSFFASGGQPQHF. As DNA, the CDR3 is TGTGCCAGCAGCTTTTTTGCGTCCGGGGGTCAGCCCCAGCATTTT.

Here the CDR3 DNA reads TGTGCCACCAGTGATGCTCGGATTTGGGGGAGGGCGGGTGAGCAGTTCTTC. Translating gives CATSDARIWGRAGEQFF. The chain carries TRBV24-1 and TRBJ2-1; 7 bases map to TRBD2. J gave up 9 bases and V 3 bases, and 16 bases lay outside the gene matches. CDR1 KGHDR and CDR2 SFDVKD come from the germline V gene. This CDR3 has 17 amino acids.

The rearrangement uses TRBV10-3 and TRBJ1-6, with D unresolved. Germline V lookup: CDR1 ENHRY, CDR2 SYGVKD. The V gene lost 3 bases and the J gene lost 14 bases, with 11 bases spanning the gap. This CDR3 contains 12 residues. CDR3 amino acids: CAISDFQEALHF. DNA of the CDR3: TGTGCCATCAGTGATTTCCAGGAAGCCCTCCACTTT.

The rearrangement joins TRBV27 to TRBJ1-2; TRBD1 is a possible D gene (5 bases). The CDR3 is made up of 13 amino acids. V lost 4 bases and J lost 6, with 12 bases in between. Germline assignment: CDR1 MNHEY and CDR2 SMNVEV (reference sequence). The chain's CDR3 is CASSSRGADGYTF. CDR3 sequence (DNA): TGTGCCAGCAGTTCGCGGGGCGCGGATGGCTACACCTTC.

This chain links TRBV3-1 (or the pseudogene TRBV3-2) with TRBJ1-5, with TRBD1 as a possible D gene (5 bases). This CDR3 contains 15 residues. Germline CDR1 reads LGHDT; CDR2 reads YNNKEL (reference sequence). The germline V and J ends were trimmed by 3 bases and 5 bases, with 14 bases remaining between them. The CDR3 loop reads CASSQGQGADQPQHF. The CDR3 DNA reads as TGTGCCAGCAGCCAGGGGCAGGGTGCTGATCAGCCCCAGCATTTT.

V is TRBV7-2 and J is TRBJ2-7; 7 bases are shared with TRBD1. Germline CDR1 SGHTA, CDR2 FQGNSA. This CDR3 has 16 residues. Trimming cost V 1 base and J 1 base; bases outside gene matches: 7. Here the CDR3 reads CASSLEGTVSSYEQYF. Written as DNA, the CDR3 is TGTGCCAGCAGCTTAGAGGGGACAGTTTCATCCTACGAGCAGTACTTC.

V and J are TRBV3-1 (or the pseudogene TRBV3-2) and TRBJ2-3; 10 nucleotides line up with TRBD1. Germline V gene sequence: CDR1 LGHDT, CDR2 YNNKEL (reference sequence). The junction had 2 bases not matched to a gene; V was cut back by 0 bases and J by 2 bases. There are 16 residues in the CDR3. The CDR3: CASSQEGQGNTDTQYF. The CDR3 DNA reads TGTGCCAGCAGCCAAGAGGGACAGGGGAACACAGATACGCAGTATTTT.

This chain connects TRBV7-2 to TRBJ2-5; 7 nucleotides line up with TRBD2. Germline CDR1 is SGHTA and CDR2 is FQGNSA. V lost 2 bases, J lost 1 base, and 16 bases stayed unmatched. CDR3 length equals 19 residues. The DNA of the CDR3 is TGTGCCAGCAGCTTAAAAGGGAAACCGGGACTACCGCTCCAAGAGACCCAGTACTTC. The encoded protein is CASSLKGKPGLPLQETQYF.

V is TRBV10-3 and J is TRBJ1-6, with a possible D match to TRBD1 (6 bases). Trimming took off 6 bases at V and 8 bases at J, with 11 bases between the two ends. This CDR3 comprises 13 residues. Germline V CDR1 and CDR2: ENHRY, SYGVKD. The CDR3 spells CAISVGADSPLHF. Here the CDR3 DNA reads TGTGCCATCAGCGTGGGGGCGGATTCACCCCTCCACTTT.

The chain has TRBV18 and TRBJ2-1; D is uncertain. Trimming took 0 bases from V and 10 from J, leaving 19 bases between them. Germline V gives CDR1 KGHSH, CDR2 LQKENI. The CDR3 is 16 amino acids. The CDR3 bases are TGTGCCAGCTCACCACCAGAGATAGAGTCCTTTTTGGAGCAGTTCTTC. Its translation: CASSPPEIESFLEQFF.

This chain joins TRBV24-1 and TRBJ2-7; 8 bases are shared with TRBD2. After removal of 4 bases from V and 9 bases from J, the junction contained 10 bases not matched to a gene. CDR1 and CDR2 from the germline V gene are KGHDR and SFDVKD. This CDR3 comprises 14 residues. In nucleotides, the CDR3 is TGTGCCACCAGTGAACGGGGTCGGGAGGGGAGGCAGTACTTC. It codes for CATSERGREGRQYF.

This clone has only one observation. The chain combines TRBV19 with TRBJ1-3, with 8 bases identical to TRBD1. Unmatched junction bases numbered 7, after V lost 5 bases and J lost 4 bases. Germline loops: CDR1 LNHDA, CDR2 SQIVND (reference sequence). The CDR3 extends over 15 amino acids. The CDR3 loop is CASSSLDRVGNTIYF. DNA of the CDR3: TGTGCCAGTAGTTCACTGGACAGGGTCGGAAACACCATATATTTT.

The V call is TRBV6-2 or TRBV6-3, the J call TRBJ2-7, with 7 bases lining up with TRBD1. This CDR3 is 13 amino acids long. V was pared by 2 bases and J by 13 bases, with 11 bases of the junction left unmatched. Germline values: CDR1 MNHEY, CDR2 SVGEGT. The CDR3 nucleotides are TGTGCCAGCAGTTACCCTTTCCCGGGGACAGCTTACTTC. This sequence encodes CASSYPFPGTAYF.

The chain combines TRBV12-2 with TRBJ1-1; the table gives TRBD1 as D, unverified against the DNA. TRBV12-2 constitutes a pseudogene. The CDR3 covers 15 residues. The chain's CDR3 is CASRPRPDNRGKAFF. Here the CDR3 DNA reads TGTGCAAGTCGCCCCCGACCGGACAATCGCGGAAAAGCTTTCTTT.

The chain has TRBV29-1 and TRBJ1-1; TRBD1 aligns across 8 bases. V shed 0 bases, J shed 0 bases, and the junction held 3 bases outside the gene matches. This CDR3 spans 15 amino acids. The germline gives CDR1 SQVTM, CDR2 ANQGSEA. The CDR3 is CSVEDPDRVNTEAFF. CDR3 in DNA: TGCAGCGTTGAAGACCCGGACAGGGTGAACACTGAAGCTTTCTTT.

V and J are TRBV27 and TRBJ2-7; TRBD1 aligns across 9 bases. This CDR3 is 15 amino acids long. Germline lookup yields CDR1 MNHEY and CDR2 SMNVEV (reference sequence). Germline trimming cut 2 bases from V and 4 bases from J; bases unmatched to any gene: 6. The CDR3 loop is CASSLGTGWLYEQYF. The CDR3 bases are TGTGCCAGCAGTTTAGGGACAGGGTGGTTGTACGAGCAGTACTTC.

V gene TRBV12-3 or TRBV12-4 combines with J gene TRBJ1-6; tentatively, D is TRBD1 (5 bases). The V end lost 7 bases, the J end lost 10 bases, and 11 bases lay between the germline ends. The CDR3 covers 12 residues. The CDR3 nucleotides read TGTGCCAGCAACGGGGCGGGATCACCCCTCCACTTT. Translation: CASNGAGSPLHF.

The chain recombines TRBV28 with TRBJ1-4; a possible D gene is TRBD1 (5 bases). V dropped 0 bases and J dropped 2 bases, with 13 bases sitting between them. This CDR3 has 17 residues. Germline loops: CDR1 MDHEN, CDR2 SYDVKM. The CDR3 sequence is CASSLWGGVSTNEKLFF. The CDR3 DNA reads TGTGCCAGCAGTTTATGGGGGGGGGTTAGCACTAATGAAAAACTGTTTTTT.

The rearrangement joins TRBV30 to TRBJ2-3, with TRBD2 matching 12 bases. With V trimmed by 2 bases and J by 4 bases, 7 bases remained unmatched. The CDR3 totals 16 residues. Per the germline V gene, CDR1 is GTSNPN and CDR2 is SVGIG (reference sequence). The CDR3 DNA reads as TGTGCCTGGAGTAAAGGATGGACTAGCGGGGCAGATACGCAGTATTTT. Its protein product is CAWSKGWTSGADTQYF. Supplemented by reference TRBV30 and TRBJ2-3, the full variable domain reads SQTIHQWPATLVQPVGSPLSLECTVEGTSNPNLYWYRQAAGRGLQLLFYSVGIGQISSEVPQNLSASRPQDRQFILSSKKLLLSDSGFYLCAWSKGWTSGADTQYFGPGTRLTVL.

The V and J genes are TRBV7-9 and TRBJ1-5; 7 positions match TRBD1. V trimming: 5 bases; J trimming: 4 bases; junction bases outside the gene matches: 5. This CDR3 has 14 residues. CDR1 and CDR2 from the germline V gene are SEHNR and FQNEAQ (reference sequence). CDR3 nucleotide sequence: TGTGCCAGCAGCAAAACAGGGGAAAATCAGCCCCAGCATTTT. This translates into CASSKTGENQPQHF.

DNA for the CDR3: TGTGCCTGGAGTGTCCTTCACGAGCAGTACTTC. This encodes CAWSVLHEQYF. J is TRBJ2-7 and V is TRBV30; D is unresolved. Trimming left V 0 bases short and J 5 bases short, with 5 bases between. This CDR3 contains 11 residues. CDR1 and CDR2 from the germline V gene are GTSNPN and SVGIG (reference sequence).